A selection of T cell receptor beta chains follows, all from one sample in a study of T cells after yellow fever vaccination. TCRdb called the 5' RACE reads again in MiXCR, with one record for every CDR3 protein. The sample lists some 120,000 distinct CDR3 sequences, around 15% occurring once. Here the sequenced sample was CD8+ T cells sorted from PBMCs, taken 5 days after the yellow fever booster vaccination. The receptors were gathered from a man aged 18 to 35 who received the YFV17D yellow fever vaccine. Both conserved end residues are part of each CDR3. D genes are given only for firm matches. Size values are once, few and many counts, or a class for expanded clones, and some rows have none.

cdr3_nt cdr3_aa j_call v_call d_call clone_size
TGTGCCAGCAGCCAAGCCCTTGGACTACCGTTATACAATGAGCAGTTCTTC CASSQALGLPLYNEQFF TRBJ2-1 TRBV3-1 - -
TGTGCCAGCAGTAGCGGGGACACCGGGGAGCTGTTTTTT CASSSGDTGELFF TRBJ2-2 TRBV6-4 TRBD2 medium-sized
TGTGCCAGCAGCTTAGGGGCAGACATAGAGACCCAGTACTTC CASSLGADIETQYF TRBJ2-5 TRBV7-9 - few
TGCGCCAGCAGCCAAGAACTAGATACGCAGTATTTT CASSQELDTQYF TRBJ2-3 TRBV4-1 - -
TGCGCCAGCAGCCATTTAGGGAGCAATCAGCCCCAGCATTTT CASSHLGSNQPQHF TRBJ1-5 TRBV4-1 - -
TGTGCCAGCAGCTTCCGACCGACAGGGGAACCCGGCTATGGCTACACCTTC CASSFRPTGEPGYGYTF TRBJ1-2 TRBV5-5 TRBD1 few
TGTGCCAGCCGTCCCTCGGGGGGGCCCTTTGTGGAGACCCAGTACTTC CASRPSGGPFVETQYF TRBJ2-5 TRBV7-9 TRBD2 few
TGTGCCAGCAGCTTAGGACTAGCTAACTACGAGCAGTACTTC CASSLGLANYEQYF TRBJ2-7 TRBV4-2 TRBD2 -
TGTGCCAGCAGCCTGGCCGGGCGGGGGGGTTACAATGAGCAGTTCTTC CASSLAGRGGYNEQFF TRBJ2-1 TRBV7-6 TRBD2 few
TGCAGTGCTAGAGATCGATCGAGGGGAACCTATGGCTACACCTTC CSARDRSRGTYGYTF TRBJ1-2 TRBV20-1 - few
TGTGCTAGTGGTAGGGAGGGGTCTGGCTACACCTTC CASGREGSGYTF TRBJ1-2 TRBV12-5 - few
TGCGCCAGCAGCCAAGTCCCGGGACAGGGTGGAGTGAGCTGGGACACTGAAGCTTTCTTT CASSQVPGQGGVSWDTEAFF TRBJ1-1 TRBV5-1 TRBD1 few
TGTGCCAGCAGCCCACTAGCGGGGGGCTTGAACACCGGGGAGCTGTTTTTT CASSPLAGGLNTGELFF TRBJ2-2 TRBV9 TRBD2 -
TGTGCCAGCACCCCGATGAGCGGGGGGACCCCGGATACGCAGTATTTT CASTPMSGGTPDTQYF TRBJ2-3 TRBV12-3/TRBV12-4 TRBD2 -
TGTGCCAGCAGACCCGTCCTGGGTACGGGTGTGAGGGAGCAGTACTTC CASRPVLGTGVREQYF TRBJ2-7 TRBV27 - few
TGTGCCATCGTTTCGGGGAGTAACACTGAAGCTTTCTTT CAIVSGSNTEAFF TRBJ1-1 TRBV11-2 - few
TGTGCCAGCAGTCCAGGACTAGCGGGGGGGCAGCGCACAGATACGCAGTATTTT CASSPGLAGGQRTDTQYF TRBJ2-3 TRBV27 TRBD2 few
TGTGCCAGCAGCGGAAAGGGTGGGGCGGCTGGGGAGACCCAGTACTTC CASSGKGGAAGETQYF TRBJ2-5 TRBV9 - -
TGCAGCGTTGAAGGCCAGGGGACTAGCGGGGGCACAGATACGCAGTATTTT CSVEGQGTSGGTDTQYF TRBJ2-3 TRBV29-1 TRBD2 -
TGTGCCATCAGTGAGGGGCCCTTGTCGGGGGCAACTAATGAAAAACTGTTTTTT CAISEGPLSGATNEKLFF TRBJ1-4 TRBV10-3 - many
TGTGCCAGCAGCTTATCCGGGGGGGGATCCTACGAGCAGTACTTC CASSLSGGGSYEQYF TRBJ2-7 TRBV7-9 TRBD2 -
TGTGCCAGCAGCTTGGAACCAGGGAACTACGAGCAGTACTTC CASSLEPGNYEQYF TRBJ2-7 TRBV5-6 - few
TGTGCCAGCACCTCCGGGGTAGCGGGGGGGATCACAGATACGCAGTATTTT CASTSGVAGGITDTQYF TRBJ2-3 TRBV28 TRBD2 few
TGTGCCAGCAGCTTCGGGGGTCGGGAGACCCAGTACTTC CASSFGGRETQYF TRBJ2-5 TRBV7-9 - few
TGCGCCAGCAGCCAAGATGGCGACAGCTCCTATAATTCACCCCTCCACTTT CASSQDGDSSYNSPLHF TRBJ1-6 TRBV4-3 - few
TGTGCCAGTAGACTTGGACTGGACAATGAGCAGTTCTTC CASRLGLDNEQFF TRBJ2-1 TRBV19 - many
TGTGCCAGCAGCTTGAATGGACTAGCGGGGGTCAATGAGCAGTTCTTC CASSLNGLAGVNEQFF TRBJ2-1 TRBV11-2 TRBD2 few
TGTGCCAGCAGTTACTCCAGGACCCAAACCGGAGGCTACACCTTC CASSYSRTQTGGYTF TRBJ1-2 TRBV6-5 - -
TGCGCCAGCAGCTTGTCCGGGGGGGGGACAGATACGCAGTATTTT CASSLSGGGTDTQYF TRBJ2-3 TRBV5-1 TRBD2 many
TGTGCCAGCAGCCACGGCGGGGGCTCATCCTACAATGAGCAGTTCTTC CASSHGGGSSYNEQFF TRBJ2-1 TRBV28 - -
TGTGCCAGCAGCTTGGGACTAGCAAATGAGCAGTTCTTC CASSLGLANEQFF TRBJ2-1 TRBV7-2 TRBD2 many
TGTGCCAGCAGTCAGGACAGGGGAGAGACCCAGTACTTC CASSQDRGETQYF TRBJ2-5 TRBV6-5 TRBD1 many
TGTGCCAGCAGGACGGACAGGGACGGCAATCAGCCCCAGCATTTT CASRTDRDGNQPQHF TRBJ1-5 TRBV6-2/TRBV6-3 TRBD1 -
TGTGCCAGCAGTGACCGGGACAGTTCTTACAATGAGCAGTTCTTC CASSDRDSSYNEQFF TRBJ2-1 TRBV6-4 TRBD1 many
TGTTCCAGCAGCTCGGGGGACAGTCTAAACACTGAAGCTTTCTTT CSSSSGDSLNTEAFF TRBJ1-1 TRBV7-9 TRBD1 -
TGTGCCAGCAGCCGACCTACCACTGGGCCCGGGGAGCTGTTTTTT CASSRPTTGPGELFF TRBJ2-2 TRBV5-6 - few
TGCGCCAGCAGGCGCGGGAGGGCGGAAGCTTTCTTT CASRRGRAEAFF TRBJ1-1 TRBV4-1 - few
TGTGCCAGCACCTACATGGGGGCTGGCTATGGCTACACCTTC CASTYMGAGYGYTF TRBJ1-2 TRBV6-2/TRBV6-3 - -
TGCAGTGCTACAATCCTAAAGACAGGGCCCAAGACCCAGTACTTC CSATILKTGPKTQYF TRBJ2-5 TRBV20-1 TRBD1 few
TGTGCCAGCAGTGAAACAACAGGGAATGAGCAGTTCTTC CASSETTGNEQFF TRBJ2-1 TRBV6-1 - few
TGTGCCAGCAGCCAAGATCCCGGTAGCAATCAGCCCCAGCATTTT CASSQDPGSNQPQHF TRBJ1-5 TRBV3-1 - -
TGTGCCAGCTCACCACAGGACAAGGACTACAATGAGCAGTTCTTC CASSPQDKDYNEQFF TRBJ2-1 TRBV18 - few
TGTGCCAGCAGCTTGGCCTGGCTAGCGGGGGGGAAGGAAGAGACCCAGTACTTC CASSLAWLAGGKEETQYF TRBJ2-5 TRBV5-4 TRBD2 few
TGCAGTGCTGCCATTCCGGACTCCACAGATACGCAGTATTTT CSAAIPDSTDTQYF TRBJ2-3 TRBV20-1 - few
TGCAGCGTTGAACCCCTAGCGGGGGGATCAAATGAGCAGTTCTTC CSVEPLAGGSNEQFF TRBJ2-1 TRBV29-1 TRBD2 -
TGTGCCAGCAGCTTTGGGGGGATGAACACCGGGGAGCTGTTTTTT CASSFGGMNTGELFF TRBJ2-2 TRBV13 - -
TGTGCCAGCAGTTCAGGGACCGGGTTCTACGAGCAGTACTTC CASSSGTGFYEQYF TRBJ2-7 TRBV12-3/TRBV12-4 - many
TGCAGTGCTACCCCTCCGGGGAGGCAAGAGACCCAGTACTTC CSATPPGRQETQYF TRBJ2-5 TRBV29-1 - few
TGTGCCAGCAGCCCCACCGGGTGGTCAGGCGAGCAGTTCTTC CASSPTGWSGEQFF TRBJ2-1 TRBV5-5 - few
TGTGCCAGCAGCACCGGGGCGGGGGAGCAGTACTTC CASSTGAGEQYF TRBJ2-7 TRBV5-4 - few